This T cell receptor (beta chain) was obtained from a study of blood T cell repertoires in COVID-19. Study in general: The samples span acute and convalescent COVID-19 from the United States, Italy and Spain.

Trimming shortened V by 0 bases and J by 4 bases, and 10 bases separated the two germline ends. The CDR3 spans 15 residues. Germline values: CDR1 SGHTA, CDR2 FQGNSA. The authors' processing: Amplification with reference gene primers provided the estimates of nucleated cell counts. Only in-frame clones appear in the TCRdb table, and some are missing; sequencing was by immunoSEQ multiplex PCR. V, J and clone size reflect that table, while D and trimming were determined from the DNA. The sample has roughly 130,000 clones; more than 75% are singletons. The genes are TRBV7-2 and TRBJ1-5; D is undetermined. Sequenced input: peripheral blood. This clonotype was sampled from a man of 80 years or more with acute or convalescent COVID-19. The CDR3 bases are TGTGCCAGCAGCTTAGCAAACACGCTGAATCAGCCCCAGCATTTT. It encodes CASSLANTLNQPQHF.